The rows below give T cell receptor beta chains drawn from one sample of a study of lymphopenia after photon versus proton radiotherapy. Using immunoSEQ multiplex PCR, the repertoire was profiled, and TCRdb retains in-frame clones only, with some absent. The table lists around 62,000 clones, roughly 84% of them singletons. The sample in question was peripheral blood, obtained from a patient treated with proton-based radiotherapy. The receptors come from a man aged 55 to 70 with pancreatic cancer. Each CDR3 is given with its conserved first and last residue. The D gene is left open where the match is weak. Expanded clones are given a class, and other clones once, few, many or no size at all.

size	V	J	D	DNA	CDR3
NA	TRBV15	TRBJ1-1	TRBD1	TGTGCCACCAGCAGACGGGACAGGGTTCATTCGAACACTGAAGCTTTCTTT	CATSRRDRVHSNTEAFF
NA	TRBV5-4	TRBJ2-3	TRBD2	TGTGCCAGCAGACGAAAAAATAGCGGGAGGGCCGGGACAGATACGCAGTATTTT	CASRRKNSGRAGTDTQYF
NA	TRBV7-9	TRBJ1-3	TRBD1	TGTGCCAGCAGCTTAGAACAGGGGATTGGAAACACCATATATTTT	CASSLEQGIGNTIYF
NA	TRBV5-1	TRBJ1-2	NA	TGCGCCAGCAGATCCGCTGGTGGGGTAGCTAACTATGGCTACACCTTC	CASRSAGGVANYGYTF
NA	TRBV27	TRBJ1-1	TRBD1	TGTGCCAGCAGTTTACAGGGGGGTGGTTGGGGCACTGAAGCTTTCTTT	CASSLQGGGWGTEAFF
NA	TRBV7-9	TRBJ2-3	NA	TGTGCCAGCAGCTTAGTGGGGGCAGATACGCAGTATTTT	CASSLVGADTQYF
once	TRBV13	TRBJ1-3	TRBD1	TGTGCCAGCAGCTTATCGACAGGGATCCTGGGAAACACCATATATTTT	CASSLSTGILGNTIYF
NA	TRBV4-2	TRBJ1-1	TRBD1	TGTGCCAGCAGCCAGCCGACAGGGGCGGCGGGGTACACTGAAGCTTTCTTT	CASSQPTGAAGYTEAFF
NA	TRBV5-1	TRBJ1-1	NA	TGCGCCAGCAGCTTGGCTTTGAACACTGAAGCTTTCTTT	CASSLALNTEAFF
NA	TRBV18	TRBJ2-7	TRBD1	TGTGCCAGCTCGCCAACAGGGGTGGGAGAGCAGTACTTC	CASSPTGVGEQYF
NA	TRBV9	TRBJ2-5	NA	TGTGCCAGCAGCGTTCGCGGAGGGGGGGAGACCCAGTACTTC	CASSVRGGGETQYF
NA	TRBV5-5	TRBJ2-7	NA	TGTGCCAGCAGCTTGGGGCCAGGCACCTACGAGCAGTACTTC	CASSLGPGTYEQYF
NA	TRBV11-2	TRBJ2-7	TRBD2	TGTGCCAGCAGCCGGACTAGCGGGCCCTACGAGCAGTACTTC	CASSRTSGPYEQYF
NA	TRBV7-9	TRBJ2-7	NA	TGTGCCAGCAGCTCGGGACGGATCTACGAGCAGTACTTC	CASSSGRIYEQYF
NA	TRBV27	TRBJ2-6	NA	TGTGCCAGCAGTTTATCAGGAGACAAGGGCCGACTGCGCTCTGGGGCCAACGTCCTGACTTTC	CASSLSGDKGRLRSGANVLTF
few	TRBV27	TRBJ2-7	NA	TGTGCCAGCGGGGAGGTGGGAGGCTCGTTCTACGAGCAGTACTTC	CASGEVGGSFYEQYF
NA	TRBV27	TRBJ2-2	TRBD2	TGTGCCAGCAGTTTATGGCCCATGAGCGGGAGTACCAGCGGGGAGCTGTTTTTT	CASSLWPMSGSTSGELFF
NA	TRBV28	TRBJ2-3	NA	TGTGCCAGCAGTTACCAAGTTTCAGATACGCAGTATTTT	CASSYQVSDTQYF
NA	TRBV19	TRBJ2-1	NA	TGTGCCAGTAGTATAATCGGTCGGGATGAGCAGTTCTTC	CASSIIGRDEQFF
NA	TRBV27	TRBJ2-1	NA	TGTGCCAGCAGTACTCTAACGGGGGGCGGGAGAAATGAGCAGTTCTTC	CASSTLTGGGRNEQFF
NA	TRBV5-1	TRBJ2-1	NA	TGCGCCAGCAGTTTTGTCAGGGAGGCTGAGCAGTTCTTC	CASSFVREAEQFF
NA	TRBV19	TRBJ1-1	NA	TGTGCCAGTAGTCAACAGGTGAACACTGAAGCTTTCTTT	CASSQQVNTEAFF
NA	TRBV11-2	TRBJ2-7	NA	TGTGCCAGCAGCCTATTGACGGGGGTCTACGAGCAGTACTTC	CASSLLTGVYEQYF
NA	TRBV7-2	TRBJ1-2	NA	TGTGCCAGCACCCCACGACGGGATTCCTATGGCTACACCTTC	CASTPRRDSYGYTF
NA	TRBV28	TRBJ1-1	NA	TGTGCCAGCCACCAGGGGTACGAAGCTTTCTTT	CASHQGYEAFF